The TCR beta chain described here comes from a study of blood T cell repertoires in COVID-19. Study at large: PBMCs, B-cell-depleted T cells, or T cells were the source of the cDNA or gDNA that made up the material.

Categorization into cohorts depended on clinical history that participants reported. Resolution of symptoms, clearance, or two negative PCRs was present in recovered Cohort 3 donors. The CDR3 runs to 15 residues. Per the original data handling: Estimates of nucleated cell counts were drawn from the amplification of reference gene primers. Libraries were prepared by immunoSEQ multiplex PCR; TCRdb keeps only in-frame clonotypes and omits some of them. The DNA was the basis for D and trimming; V, J and clone size are from that table. The table has 200,000 or so clones, 65% to 85% seen once. This receptor was identified in a middle-aged man who had recovered from COVID-19. Sequencing input: PBMCs or T cells enriched from blood (not recorded which). The chain couples TRBV21-1 to TRBJ1-1. TRBV21-1 is an annotated pseudogene. CDR3 amino acids: CASSSRKKGGTEAFF. The DNA of the CDR3 is TGTGCCAGCAGCAGTAGGAAAAAGGGAGGCACTGAAGCTTTCTTT.